Each of the 30 T cell receptor beta chains below was sequenced from the same sample in a study of CD8 T cells in Susac syndrome. After extraction with the RNeasy kit, 0.5 to 1 ug of the RNA was reverse transcribed using random hexamers. TCRdb re-called the immunoSEQ multiplex PCR reads with MiXCR, one entry per CDR3 protein. Among 200,000 to 250,000 distinct CDR3 sequences listed, roughly 93% were seen once. The sample comprised CD4+ T cells from PBMCs. The receptor set was obtained from a human donor with Susac syndrome.

The chain couples TRBV5-6 to TRBJ1-1; 8 nucleotides agree with TRBD1. J gave up 5 bases and V 3 bases, and 18 bases lay outside the gene matches. Germline lookup yields CDR1 SGHDT and CDR2 YYEEEE. CDR3 length equals 18 residues. The chain's CDR3 is CASSSKLGTGALSTEAFF. The CDR3 DNA reads TGTGCCAGCAGCTCGAAATTAGGGACAGGTGCCTTGAGTACTGAAGCTTTCTTT. Supplemented by reference TRBV5-6 and TRBJ1-1, the full variable domain reads DAGVTQSPTHLIKTRGQQVTLRCSPKSGHDTVSWYQQALGQGPQFIFQYYEEEERQRGNFPDRFSGHQFPNYSSELNVNALLLGDSALYLCASSSKLGTGALSTEAFFGQGTRLTVV.

This clonotype has only a few counts. V usage is TRBV30 and J usage is TRBJ2-2; no definite D call. Germline V gene lookup returns CDR1 GTSNPN and CDR2 SVGIG (reference sequence). Trimming removed 2 bases at V and 6 bases at J, with 1 base between. This CDR3 has 10 residues. CDR3 sequence reads: CAWSSGELFF. The CDR3 bases are TGTGCCTGGAGTTCCGGGGAGCTGTTTTTT.

The CDR3 loop is CASSLSGGQNIQYF. In nucleotides, the CDR3 is TGTGCCAGCAGCTTAAGCGGGGGGCAAAACATTCAGTACTTC. This chain joins TRBV12-3 or TRBV12-4 and TRBJ2-4; TRBD2 matches at 9 bases. The CDR3 loop spans 14 amino acids. V lost 6 bases and J lost 5; bases outside the gene matches: 5.

The rearrangement links TRBV5-1 to TRBJ2-1, with 8 nucleotides matching TRBD1. CDR1 is SGHRS and CDR2 is YFSETQ in the germline V gene. V dropped 9 bases and J dropped 7; count of bases not matched to a gene: 15. The CDR3 contains 15 residues. CDR3 DNA sequence: TGCGCCACCGCAGTTTCCGGACAGGGTTTGAATGAGCAGTTCTTC. Protein product: CATAVSGQGLNEQFF.

This sequence joins TRBV6-2 or TRBV6-3 and TRBJ1-1, with TRBD1 as a possible D gene (5 bases). From germline, CDR1 is MNHEY and CDR2 SVGEGT. The CDR3 contains 14 residues. Between the trimmed V and J ends, which lost 5 bases and 5 bases, there was a span of 15 bases. The DNA for the CDR3 is TGTGCCAGCAGTCTCGGGGGGATGCGGACTGAAGCTTTCTTT. As protein: CASSLGGMRTEAFF.

The chain couples TRBV19 to TRBJ2-1; TRBD2 matches at 7 bases. From germline, CDR1 is LNHDA and CDR2 SQIVND (reference sequence). CDR3 length: 15 residues. Losses at the gene ends were 5 bases for V and 5 bases for J; bases not matched to a gene: 9. CDR3 sequence (DNA): TGTGCCAGTAGTTCGTCCGGGAGGATCGACAATGAGCAGTTCTTC. Translated, it gives CASSSSGRIDNEQFF.

The chain has TRBV2 and TRBJ1-2, with 7 bases matching TRBD1. CDR1 is SNHLY, CDR2 FYNNEI, per germline. The CDR3 totals 15 residues. V shed 1 base, J shed 1 base, and the junction held 3 bases outside the gene matches. The CDR3 DNA follows: TGTGCCAGCAGTGAAGGACAGGGAAGTAACTATGGCTACACCTTC. Protein product: CASSEGQGSNYGYTF.

The J gene is TRBJ2-7, the V gene TRBV7-2; D call uncertain. The CDR3 is 12 amino acids. From germline, CDR1 is SGHTA and CDR2 FQGNSA. V lost 1 base and J lost 4, with 5 bases in between. CDR3 sequence reads: CASSLDVYEQYF. The CDR3, as DNA: TGTGCCAGCAGCTTAGATGTGTACGAGCAGTACTTC.

The V gene is TRBV12-3 or TRBV12-4, the J gene TRBJ1-6; 7 bases fit TRBD1. This CDR3 is built from 18 residues. The V and J ends lost 7 bases and 8 bases, in that order; junction bases with no gene match: 20. The CDR3 protein is CASTLGSGGLRGHSPLHF. In DNA form, the CDR3 reads TGTGCCAGCACCCTAGGGTCAGGGGGATTACGTGGGCATTCACCCCTCCACTTT.

This sequence joins TRBV25-1 and TRBJ1-4; 11 bases are shared with TRBD1. This CDR3 region has 15 residues. CDR1 and CDR2 from the germline V gene are MGHDK and SYGVNS. Trimming at V came to 7 bases and at J to 6 bases, leaving 7 bases not matched to a gene. The CDR3 DNA reads TGTGCCAGCACCGGAAGGACAGGGGGCCATGAAAAACTGTTTTTT. Residues: CASTGRTGGHEKLFF.

The chain couples TRBV4-1 to TRBJ1-3; D not resolved. The CDR3 extends over 16 amino acids. Germline V gene sequence: CDR1 MGHRA, CDR2 YSYEKL. The V end lost 2 bases, the J end lost 3 bases, and 14 bases lay between the germline ends. CDR3 in DNA: TGCGCCAGCAGCCAATCTAGATCAAGTCTTGGAAACACCATATATTTT. Amino acid sequence: CASSQSRSSLGNTIYF.

The chain is built from TRBV5-1 and TRBJ1-6; D not resolved. V lost 0 bases and J 8 bases, leaving 6 bases between the germline ends. Germline values: CDR1 SGHRS, CDR2 YFSETQ. The CDR3 extends over 13 amino acids. The CDR3 sequence: CASSLDSDSPLHF. The CDR3 nucleotides read TGCGCCAGCAGCTTGGACAGTGATTCACCCCTCCACTTT.

CDR3 sequence: CASSALGKLYGYTF. The CDR3 bases are TGTGCCAGCAGCGCCTTAGGAAAACTCTATGGCTACACCTTC. The chain uses TRBV5-4 and TRBJ1-2; the D is unclear. This CDR3 comprises 14 residues. V was pared by 4 bases and J by 4 bases, with 14 bases between. Germline V gene data show CDR1 as SGHNT and CDR2 as YYREEE (reference sequence).

The chain links TRBV7-8 to TRBJ2-6; D is unclear. The CDR3 consists of 16 residues. V gave up 4 bases and J gave up 0 bases, with 10 bases separating them. Germline assignment: CDR1 SGHVS and CDR2 FQNEAQ. The CDR3 spells CASSSGHSSGANVLTF. Written as DNA, the CDR3 is TGTGCCAGCAGCTCGGGCCACAGCTCTGGGGCCAACGTCCTGACTTTC.

This clonotype was counted once. In DNA, the CDR3 is TGCAGTGCTAGAAACGCCGGACAGGGGGAGGGCTATAATTCACCCCTCCACTTT. Protein sequence: CSARNAGQGEGYNSPLHF. The chain employs TRBV20-1 and TRBJ1-6; 10 bases align to TRBD1. Germline CDR1 reads DFQATT; CDR2 reads SNEGSKA (reference sequence). This CDR3 is 18 amino acids long. V lost 2 bases to trimming and J lost 3 bases; unmatched junction nucleotides: 10.

J is TRBJ1-1 and V is TRBV20-1; 7 bases map to TRBD1. This CDR3 contains 15 residues. The germline V gene encodes CDR1 DFQATT and CDR2 SNEGSKA (reference sequence). V gave up 3 bases and J gave up 1 base; unmatched junction bases: 8. The CDR3 DNA sequence: TGCAGTGCTAGTGCCGACAGGGCGAAGAACACTGAAGCTTTCTTT. This translates into CSASADRAKNTEAFF.

CDR3 DNA: TGTGCCAGTAGTATAAGCGAGGGGGGCACTGAAGCTTTCTTT. Its translation: CASSISEGGTEAFF. The chain combines TRBV19 with TRBJ1-1, with D possibly being TRBD1 (6 bases). Trimming shortened V by 2 bases and J by 4 bases, and 11 bases separated the two germline ends. This CDR3 comprises 14 residues. Germline-derived CDR1 and CDR2 are LNHDA and SQIVND (reference sequence).

The J gene is TRBJ2-5, the V gene TRBV24-1; a possible D gene is TRBD1 (7 bases). Trimming cost V 9 bases and J 2 bases, with 24 bases left between them. Per germline, CDR1 KGHDR and CDR2 SFDVKD. This CDR3 is built from 17 residues. The CDR3 protein is CATGGVPRQGDQETQYF. CDR3 nucleotides: TGTGCCACCGGAGGGGTCCCGCGGCAGGGGGATCAAGAGACCCAGTACTTC.

The chain carries TRBV19 and TRBJ2-6, with 7 nucleotides matching TRBD1. V shed 4 bases and J 0 bases; nucleotides not matched to a gene: 3. The CDR3 spans 16 residues. Germline CDR1 LNHDA, CDR2 SQIVND (reference sequence). The CDR3 sequence is CASSRDSSSGANVLTF. The CDR3, as DNA: TGTGCCAGTAGTAGGGACAGCAGCTCTGGGGCCAACGTCCTGACTTTC. Full variable domain (missing parts from reference TRBV19 and TRBJ2-6): DGGITQSPKYLFRKEGQNVTLSCEQNLNHDAMYWYRQDPGQGLRLIYYSQIVNDFQKGDIAEGYSVSREKKESFPLTVTSAQKNPTAFYLCASSRDSSSGANVLTFGAGSRLTVL.

This clonotype has just one count. This chain links TRBV7-2 with TRBJ2-5, with D perhaps matching TRBD2 (7 bases). Germline V lookup: CDR1 SGHTA, CDR2 FQGNSA. There are 15 residues in the CDR3. The ends were cut back, 4 bases at V and 5 bases at J, with 17 bases in the middle. The CDR3 reads CASSSTGGPGETQYF. The DNA for the CDR3 is TGTGCCAGCAGCTCGACCGGGGGGCCGGGTGAGACCCAGTACTTC.

This chain links TRBV7-2 with TRBJ2-3, with D tentatively TRBD1 or TRBD2 (5 bases each). Germline V gene data show CDR1 as SGHTA and CDR2 as FQGNSA. The CDR3 is made up of 14 amino acids. Deletions cut 3 bases from V and 0 bases from J, with 7 bases between. CDR3 amino acids: CASSLGVSTDTQYF. The DNA of the CDR3 is TGTGCCAGCAGCTTGGGGGTGAGCACAGATACGCAGTATTTT. The full variable domain, with the rest looked up from reference TRBV7-2 and TRBJ2-3, is GAGVSQSPSNKVTEKGKDVELRCDPISGHTALYWYRQSLGQGLEFLIYFQGNSAPDKSGLPSDRFSAERTGGSVSTLTIQRTQQEDSAVYLCASSLGVSTDTQYFGPGTRLTVL.

This chain links TRBV4-2 with TRBJ2-1, with 12 nucleotides matching TRBD2. Germline loops: CDR1 LGHNA, CDR2 YNFKEQ. CDR3 length: 18 amino acids. V shed 1 base, J shed 5 bases, and the junction held 9 bases outside the gene matches. The CDR3 loop is CASSQGPKLAGGNNEQFF. The DNA of the CDR3 is TGTGCCAGCAGCCAAGGTCCTAAACTAGCGGGGGGAAACAATGAGCAGTTCTTC.

The J gene is TRBJ1-1, the V gene TRBV20-1, with D uncertain. The CDR3 is 13 residues long. Trimming took 3 bases from V and 4 from J, leaving 12 bases between them. Germline V gene sequence: CDR1 DFQATT, CDR2 SNEGSKA (reference sequence). The DNA for the CDR3 is TGCAGTGCTAGGCCCGGGGTTGGCACTGAAGCTTTCTTT. Protein sequence: CSARPGVGTEAFF.

This sequence joins TRBV12-3 or TRBV12-4 and TRBJ1-5; no definite D call. Trimming shortened V by 5 bases and J by 4 bases, and 3 bases separated the two germline ends. This CDR3 has 11 amino acids. The DNA of the CDR3 is TGTGCCAGCAGTCTGAATCAGCCCCAGCATTTT. Encoded protein: CASSLNQPQHF.

The CDR3 bases are TGCGCCAGCACCCTGCTCGCAGGGGTCGGGGAGACCCAGTACTTC. Encoded protein: CASTLLAGVGETQYF. The chain couples TRBV5-1 to TRBJ2-5; a possible D gene is TRBD1 (6 bases). V was cut by 6 bases and J by 5 bases, with 20 bases left in between. Germline V gene lookup returns CDR1 SGHRS and CDR2 YFSETQ. The CDR3 has 15 residues.

The genes are TRBV12-3 or TRBV12-4 and TRBJ1-1; D remains ambiguous. V was clipped by 2 bases and J by 8 bases, with 15 bases between them. CDR3 size: 14 residues. CDR3 amino acids: CASSLSGGIQEAFF. The CDR3 nucleotides read TGTGCCAGCAGTTTAAGCGGAGGGATTCAGGAAGCTTTCTTT.

CDR3 DNA sequence: TGCAGCGTTGTTACAGGGGCGGAACAGCCCCAGCATTTT. Its translation: CSVVTGAEQPQHF. The chain carries TRBV29-1 and TRBJ1-5; 7 bases fit TRBD1. After removal of 4 bases from V and 7 bases from J, the junction contained 7 bases not matched to a gene. This CDR3 has 13 residues. Germline CDR1 is SQVTM and CDR2 is ANQGSEA.

This clonotype appeared once. CDR3 protein: CASSPGLISYNSPLHF. The CDR3 DNA follows: TGTGCCAGCAGCCCCGGACTGATCTCCTATAATTCACCCCTCCACTTT. J is TRBJ1-6 and V is TRBV14; D remains ambiguous. In germline, CDR1 is SGHDN, CDR2 FVKESK. Trimming took off 4 bases at V and 0 bases at J, with 10 bases between the two ends. This CDR3 contains 16 residues.

CDR3: CASSQDLGQRNEKLFF. In nucleotides, the CDR3 is TGCGCCAGCAGCCAAGATCTTGGACAGCGTAATGAAAAACTGTTTTTT. V and J are TRBV4-3 and TRBJ1-4, with D possibly matching TRBD1 (6 bases). This CDR3 region has 16 residues. CDR1 and CDR2 (germline): LGHNA, YSLEER. V was trimmed by 0 bases and J by 4 bases, leaving 12 bases between them.

This chain joins TRBV4-3 and TRBJ2-1; D might be TRBD2 (5 bases). Trimming took 4 bases from V and 3 from J, leaving 13 bases between them. The CDR3 contains 15 residues. Germline values: CDR1 LGHNA, CDR2 YSLEER. The CDR3 reads CASSPSDFLYNEQFF. CDR3 in DNA: TGCGCCAGCAGCCCATCGGACTTTCTCTACAATGAGCAGTTCTTC.